This TCR beta chain was profiled in a study of cytomegalovirus exposure and HLA in healthy donors (dated by TCRdb to 2016 to 2017). Study-level background: In an earlier analysis of roughly 590 of the donors, 276 Gb of sequence data and approximately 100 million unique TCR beta sequences from 150 million to 200 million T cells were reported. An early release that covered approximately 600 HLA-typed donors contained 250 to 350 gigabases of sequencing data and around 80 million unique TCR sequences. Of the approximately 400 genotyped donors, about 80% fell in the genetic ancestry cluster associated with self-reported Caucasian donors. The aim of the study was to test whether cataloging public T cell receptors could identify signatures of past pathogen exposure. Along with the roughly 670-subject first cohort, a separate validation cohort of around 110 different subjects was used. The study combined high-throughput TCR immunosequencing, statistical association of individual TCRs with disease status, and machine learning to predict cytomegalovirus infection status. Both class I and class II loci were covered by HLA typing, at four-digit resolution. All discovery cohort repertoires had been generated using a single sequencing platform. Among 300 to 450 genotyped donors of the cohort, an average of about 240,000 unique TCR beta nucleotide sequences were sequenced per donor, roughly 20% of them non-productive. An earlier analysis of around 540 of the donors applied high-throughput TCR beta sequencing to assess whether each TCR beta V gene segment acted as functional or pseudogenic. To study patterns of TCR occurrence, a later analysis re-analyzed previously published TCR beta repertoires from 500 to 850 donors and added high-resolution HLA genotyping. A later genetic analysis took genome-wide SNP genotypes for about 55% of the 666 donors and used that subset as a discovery cohort. Rather than using new phenotypic data, the later analysis identified candidate immune exposures from TCR beta sequences and from how often those sequences occurred across donors. Typing coverage differed by locus: A, B, C, DRB1 and DQB1 were typed in roughly 620-630 donors, DQA1 in about 510, DPA1 in around 580, and DPB1 in just under 490. Donor age, sex, ethnicity and CMV serostatus were compiled alongside the repertoire data. Because of strong linkage in the cohort, five DR-DQ haplotypes were treated as single units for association and clustering. Using immunosequencing, the study profiled T cell repertoires from about 620 subjects and related those repertoires to cytomegalovirus serostatus.

The cohort was made up of approximately 670 healthy bone marrow donors. All cohort members were sampled while nominally healthy, although unrecorded immune exposures were likely present. The donor was CMV seronegative and belonged to the group of roughly 330 seronegative cohort members. A peripheral blood sample was provided by each donor, and peripheral blood mononuclear cells were used for TCR beta sequencing. Genomic DNA extraction from the blood cell samples was performed with the Qiagen DNeasy Blood Extraction Kit. The library was built by means of the immunoSEQ multiplex PCR assay. The multiplex PCR relied on a mix of 60 forward primers for TCR Vbeta segments and 13 reverse primers for TCR Jbeta segments. The CDR3 region of rearranged TCR beta genes was amplified from genomic DNA by a multiplex PCR assay. Amplified TCR beta libraries were sequenced as 87-base-pair reads on the Illumina HiSeq System. As for how the authors treated the data: In a later analysis, about 80 million unique TCR beta chains were counted across the approximately 620 repertoires, and about 10 million of these chains were shared by at least two donors. A nearest-neighbor algorithm error-corrected the raw reads and collapsed the reads into unique sequences, merging closely related sequences to remove PCR and sequencing errors. V, D and J gene segments were assigned by aligning CDR3 sequences to IMGT reference sequences. Each retained sequence needed at least a six-nucleotide match to both a V gene segment and a J gene segment. Rearrangements were called productive when the CDR3 lacked stop codons and stayed in frame with V and J; all others were non-productive. CDR3 was defined according to IMGT convention as the region running from the second conserved V-encoded cysteine to the conserved J-encoded phenylalanine. The earlier analysis of more than 450 of the donors excluded sequences that lacked an unambiguous match to a single V gene segment. An earlier analysis of fewer than 750 of the donors classified V segments as functional when productive rearrangements were above 56.7% and as segregating when the standard deviation between donors was above 5%. A statistical classification framework was built to diagnose cytomegalovirus status from the catalog of TCR beta chain sequences. A later analysis assigned V and J genes by comparing TCR nucleotide sequences with IMGT/GENE-DB human TR gene sequences. In a later analysis, CDR3 sequences and most-parsimonious VDJ recombination scenarios were assigned using the TCRdist pipeline. A later analysis defined each TCR beta chain by its CDR3 amino acid sequence plus V-gene family, and excluded reads lacking a unique V-gene family. In a later analysis, 500 to 650 highly shared, low-generation-probability nucleotide sequences were removed to address suspected cross-contamination and a sequencing artifact. A later analysis calculated a clonal expansion index for each public chain from normalized within-repertoire ranks of inferred template counts. In a later analysis, generation probabilities were computed with a VDJ recombination model fitted to out-of-frame rearrangements, and the resulting probabilities were checked against IGoR. In a later analysis, hypergeometric tests were used to score TCR-TCR, TCR-HLA and TCR-CMV co-occurrence, with a repertoire-size bias correction applied to TCR pairs. False discovery rates were estimated in a later analysis by permuting HLA or CMV assignments 20 times. A later analysis grouped co-occurring TCRs with DBSCAN, adding TCRdist sequence similarity when clustering within HLA-allele-positive subsets. For co-occurrence clustering, repertoires with fewer than 30,000 or more than 120,000 public chains were excluded, along with about five repertoires with anomalous nucleotide sharing. The clones in this table, taken by TCRdb from immuneACCESS, are in-frame only. Not every clone is retained; where verified, under half of the shortfall comes from an unresolved V gene, and the cause of the rest is unknown. V, J and clone size are taken as reported in that table, and D and trimming were inferred from the DNA itself. Present in this sample are about 250,000 clones, under 90% of which were seen just once. The top ten hold roughly 0.31% of the sample.

CDR1 is given as SEHNR and CDR2 as FQNEAQ, both from the germline V gene (reference sequence). From the cysteine through the phenylalanine, the CDR3 covers 16 amino acids. The only DNA kept is the CDR3, 48 bases in frame from the first base. V loses 2 bases at its end and J loses 9 bases; junction bases beyond the gene matches: 9. With respect to this clone: Its binding antigen is unknown. Base qualities were left out, and no much larger clone turns up one base away.

What the study reported, not specific to this receptor: When HLA alleles, especially DR and DQ, strongly co-occurred, TCR associations were difficult to assign to individual alleles. A later genetic analysis associated a missense DCLRE1C variant with V-gene and J-gene trimming of TCR beta chains, and an independent cohort replicated the association. A few of the identified cytomegalovirus-associated TCR beta chains were confirmed in vitro to be specific for cytomegalovirus antigens. In the study, around 150 TCR beta chains were listed as associated with cytomegalovirus. Specific HLA alleles were associated with over 15,000 TCR beta sequences at a false discovery rate of 0.05 in a later analysis. Most TCR sequences were seen in very few donors, while some public TCRs were found in many individuals. A further reported finding was that TCR beta sequences accurately predicted the HLA-A and HLA-B alleles for most subjects in the first cohort. Because counts were too low, about 18 rarely observed V segments, including chromosome 9 orphons, were excluded from the earlier analysis of 587 of the donors. The classifier was reported to diagnose cytomegalovirus status with high specificity and sensitivity in both the original cohort and the validation cohort. Several of the top co-occurrence clusters appeared to be linked to parvovirus B19, influenza, CMV and Epstein-Barr virus, according to a later analysis. A group of highly shared sequence variants was considered likely to be a technical artifact of the sequencing pipeline. The cohort was sequenced for TCR beta chains only, and without alpha or paired-chain data the features that could be detected were limited. According to a later genetic analysis, donors in an Asian-associated ancestry cluster had fewer N-insertions in productive TCRs than the roughly 670-donor mean. CMV serostatus was the only immune exposure information available for the cohort. The presence/absence analyses assumed that sequencing depth was roughly uniform across donors, and that assumption may not be true. Linkage disequilibrium might explain the correlated functional status among segregating V segments, but an unknown experimental factor could not be ruled out. Because HLA typing was missing for some donors at each locus, association tests included only the typed subset. It was suggested by the authors that the approach could potentially be generalized to other disease states and immunological phenotypes. In an earlier analysis of roughly 500 of the donors, most TCR beta V segments appeared in productive rearrangements about 87% or about 30% of the time, broadly matching IMGT annotations. Compared with equally common non-associated chains, HLA-associated TCR beta chains in a later analysis were more clonally expanded and had lower generation probabilities. According to a later analysis, TCR association rates differed among HLA loci, with DRB1 alleles showing the most associated TCRs and HLA-C alleles showing the fewest. In a later analysis, most CMV-associated TCR beta chains were found to appear HLA-restricted, with HLA associations seemingly driven largely by CMV exposure. Because the 87-base-pair reads could not distinguish some IMGT-functional V segments, including TRBV6-2 and TRBV6-3, those segments were excluded.

The rearrangement joined TRBV7-9 to TRBJ2-1, and TRBD2 aligns with 11 junction nucleotides. Sequences were obtained from PBMCs. The source is a girl aged 2 to 9 in good health and CMV-seronegative. This receptor carries the CDR3 CASSLRASGRYSEQFF. The sequenced DNA: TGTGCCAGCAGCTTACGGGCTAGCGGGAGGTATAGTGAGCAGTTCTTC.